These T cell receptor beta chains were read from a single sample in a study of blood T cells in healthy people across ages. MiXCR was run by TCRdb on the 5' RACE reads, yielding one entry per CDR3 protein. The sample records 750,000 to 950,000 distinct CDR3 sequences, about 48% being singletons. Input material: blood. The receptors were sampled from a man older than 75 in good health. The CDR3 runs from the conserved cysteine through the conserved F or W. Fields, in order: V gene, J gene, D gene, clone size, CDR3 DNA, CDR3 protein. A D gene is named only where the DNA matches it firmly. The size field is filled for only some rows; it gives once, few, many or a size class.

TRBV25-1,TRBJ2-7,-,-,TGTGCCAGCTCTGCTTATAGGGGACGTTACGAGCAGTACTTC,CASSAYRGRYEQYF
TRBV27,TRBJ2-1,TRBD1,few,TGTGCCAGCAGTTTGACAGGGCCCAATGAGCAGTTCTTC,CASSLTGPNEQFF
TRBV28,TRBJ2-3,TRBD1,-,TGTGCCAGCAGCCCCCCTAGGTCGACAGGGTATAGCACAGATACGCAGTATTTT,CASSPPRSTGYSTDTQYF
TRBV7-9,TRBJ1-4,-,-,TGTGCCAGCAGCCGTGGCGGGGGGGATTTTGAAAAACTGTTTTTT,CASSRGGGDFEKLFF
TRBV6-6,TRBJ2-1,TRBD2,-,TGTGCCAGCAGTTACCTCCTAGCGGGAGCCTACAATGAGCAGTTCTTC,CASSYLLAGAYNEQFF
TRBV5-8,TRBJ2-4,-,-,TGTGCCAGCAGCCCTAGTTTCGTCTTTTCCAAAAACATTCAGTACTTC,CASSPSFVFSKNIQYF
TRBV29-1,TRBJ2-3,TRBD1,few,TGCAGCGTTATGACAGGGCCCACAGATACGCAGTATTTT,CSVMTGPTDTQYF
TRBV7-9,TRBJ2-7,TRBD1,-,TGTGCCAGCAGCCCCCAGGGGACAGGGAAATACGAGCAGTACTTC,CASSPQGTGKYEQYF
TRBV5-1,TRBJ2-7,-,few,TGCGCCAGCAGCTTGGAAGGCTCATCGGTATTCTCCTACGAGCAGTACTTC,CASSLEGSSVFSYEQYF
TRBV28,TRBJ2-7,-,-,TGTGCCAGCAGTTTAGGGGCCCCCCAGTCCTACGAGCAGTACTTC,CASSLGAPQSYEQYF
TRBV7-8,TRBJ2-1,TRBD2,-,TGTGCCAGCAGCTTCGGACTAGCGCTGAGCTCCTACAATGAGCAGTTCTTC,CASSFGLALSSYNEQFF
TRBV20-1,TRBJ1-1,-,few,TGCAGTGCTAAGGGAGAGAGCCTCGGGACTGAAGCTTTCTTT,CSAKGESLGTEAFF
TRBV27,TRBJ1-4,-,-,TGTGCCAGCAGTTTACTACAGGGAGGGCTAGGGACTAATGAAAAACTGTTTTTT,CASSLLQGGLGTNEKLFF
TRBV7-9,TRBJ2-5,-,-,TGTGCCAGCATTATATACCCAGAAGAGACCCAGTACTTC,CASIIYPEETQYF
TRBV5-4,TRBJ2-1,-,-,TGTGCCAGCAGCTTGACGGGAATGCAGTTCTTC,CASSLTGMQFF
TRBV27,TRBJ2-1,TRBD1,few,TGTGCCAGCAGTTTCCTCGGGACAGGGACTTACAATGAGCAGTTCTTC,CASSFLGTGTYNEQFF
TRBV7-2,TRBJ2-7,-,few,TGTGCCAGCAGCTTAAACCCTACCGCTAAGTCCGAGCAGTACTTC,CASSLNPTAKSEQYF
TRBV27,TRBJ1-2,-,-,TGTGCCAGCAGAGGGGTGCAGCTGGGATCAGACTATGGCTACACCTTC,CASRGVQLGSDYGYTF
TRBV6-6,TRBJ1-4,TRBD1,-,TGTGCCAGCAGTTACCCGGGACAGGGTGGTGAAAAACTGTTTTTT,CASSYPGQGGEKLFF
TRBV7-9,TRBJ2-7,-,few,TGTGCCAGCAGTTCCCCTCGAGGGCAGGGCTACGAGCAGTACTTC,CASSSPRGQGYEQYF
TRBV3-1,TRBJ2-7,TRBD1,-,TGTGCCGGCAGCCCCATCACCGGGACAGCCTACGAGCAGTACTTC,CAGSPITGTAYEQYF
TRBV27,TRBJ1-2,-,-,TGTGCCAACAGCCGATCCGGGGACCGGAGGCACTATGGCTACACCTTC,CANSRSGDRRHYGYTF
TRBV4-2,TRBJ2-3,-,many,TGTGCCAGCAGCACCGGGACTGACACAGATACGCAGTATTTT,CASSTGTDTDTQYF
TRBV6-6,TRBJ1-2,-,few,TGTGCCAGCTCTAGCGGAGCTAACTATGGCTACACCTTC,CASSSGANYGYTF
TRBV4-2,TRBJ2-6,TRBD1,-,TGTGCCAGCAGCCCGGAACAGGGGATTGGGGCCAACGTCCTGACTTTC,CASSPEQGIGANVLTF
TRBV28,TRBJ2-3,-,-,TGTGCCAGCAGTGATTACGCCGGGACCCGAAGGTCTGATACGCAGTATTTT,CASSDYAGTRRSDTQYF
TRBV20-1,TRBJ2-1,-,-,TGCAGTGCTGGGACGGGGCCTGGAAATGAGCAGTTCTTC,CSAGTGPGNEQFF
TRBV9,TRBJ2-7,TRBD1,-,TGTGCCAGCAGCGTAGGGGGGACAGGGAGATACGAGCAGTACTTC,CASSVGGTGRYEQYF
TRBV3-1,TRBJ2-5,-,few,TGTGCCAGCAGCCAAATGGGGACCCAGTACTTC,CASSQMGTQYF
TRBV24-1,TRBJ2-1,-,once,TGTGCCACCAGTGATTTTTACGAGCAGTTCTTC,CATSDFYEQFF
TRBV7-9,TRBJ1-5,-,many,TGTGCCAGCAGCTTAGGGGGTCAGAGCAATCAGCCCCAGCATTTT,CASSLGGQSNQPQHF
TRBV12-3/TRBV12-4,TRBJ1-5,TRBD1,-,TGTGCCAGCAGTTCCCGGGACAGCCTTGGGCCCCAGCATTTT,CASSSRDSLGPQHF